The 23 T cell receptor beta chains below come from one sample, sequenced in a study of T-cell memory formation after mild COVID-19. TCRdb processed the 5' RACE reads anew with MiXCR; each CDR3 protein has one entry. This table has some 160,000 distinct CDR3 sequences, less than 40% appearing once. The sample taken for sequencing was PBMCs or a T cell subset sorted from them (not recorded which). Source of these receptors: an adult woman who had mild COVID-19 (a few samples of this study predate the infection). Cell type and time point are not known.

The chain recombines TRBV5-4 with TRBJ2-5, with D unclear. Germline lookup yields CDR1 SGHNT and CDR2 YYREEE (reference sequence). CDR3 length: 14 residues. V dropped 4 bases and J dropped 2 bases, with 12 bases sitting between them. DNA of the CDR3: TGTGCCAGCAGCCCTCCCGCAGGACAAGAGACCCAGTACTTC. This translates into CASSPPAGQETQYF.

This clonotype was recorded a few times. This chain's CDR3 is CASSPRALRGEQFF. As DNA, the CDR3 is TGTGCCAGCAGCCCCCGGGCCCTTCGCGGGGAGCAGTTCTTC. The genes are TRBV3-1 and TRBJ2-1; D is perhaps TRBD2 (5 bases). This CDR3 comprises 14 residues. Trimming removed 4 bases at V and 10 bases at J, with 17 bases between. CDR1 and CDR2 (germline): LGHDT, YNNKEL (reference sequence).

This clonotype has a handful of counts. The chain is built from TRBV10-3 and TRBJ1-1; 7 bases agree with TRBD1. CDR1 is ENHRY, CDR2 SYGVKD, per germline. This CDR3 is 16 amino acids long. Trimming cost V 5 bases and J 12 bases; bases outside gene matches: 21. CDR3 residues: CAISSRSGDSPTFPFF. In DNA, the CDR3 is TGTGCCATCAGTAGTAGGTCAGGGGACAGTCCGACTTTTCCTTTCTTT.

The chain couples TRBV3-1 to TRBJ2-3, with D unclear. Germline CDR1 LGHDT, CDR2 YNNKEL (reference sequence). V lost 5 bases to trimming and J lost 2 bases, with 14 bases between them. The CDR3 covers 15 residues. The CDR3 region is CASSERSTPTDTQYF. The CDR3 DNA follows: TGTGCCAGCAGCGAGAGGTCTACCCCCACAGATACGCAGTATTTT.

This clonotype turned up a few times. The rearrangement uses TRBV12-3 or TRBV12-4 and TRBJ2-1; no clear D gene. The V and J ends lost 4 bases and 5 bases respectively, with 6 bases between them. This CDR3 region has 12 residues. CDR3 in DNA: TGTGCCAGCAGTTCCGACCACAATGAGCAGTTCTTC. It encodes CASSSDHNEQFF.

The sample holds a few counts of this clonotype. The chain employs TRBV7-9 and TRBJ1-1; tentatively, D is TRBD1 (6 bases). The V end was cut by 5 bases, the J end by 6 bases, with 16 bases between. Germline values: CDR1 SEHNR, CDR2 FQNEAQ (reference sequence). CDR3 size: 14 residues. CDR3 protein: CASSRKEGGAEAFF. The CDR3 nucleotides read TGTGCCAGCAGCCGAAAAGAGGGGGGAGCTGAAGCTTTCTTT.

This clonotype was detected only a few times. The chain links TRBV5-1 to TRBJ2-1; TRBD2 matches at 12 bases. In germline, CDR1 is SGHRS, CDR2 YFSETQ. The ends lost 0 bases at V and 0 bases at J; junction bases unmatched: 7. This CDR3 region has 19 residues. The CDR3 here is CASSLGTSGTYSSYNEQFF. The CDR3 coding sequence is TGCGCCAGCAGCTTGGGGACTAGCGGGACCTATAGCTCCTACAATGAGCAGTTCTTC.

In DNA form, the CDR3 reads TGTGCCACCAGTGATACGGGGGGTCCCTCCTACGAGCAGTACTTC. It specifies CATSDTGGPSYEQYF. The chain combines TRBV24-1 with TRBJ2-7; the match to TRBD2 covers 7 bases. CDR3 size: 15 residues. Germline values: CDR1 KGHDR, CDR2 SFDVKD. Unmatched junction bases numbered 4, after V lost 3 bases and J lost 0 bases.

For the CDR3, the DNA is TGTGCCAGCAGGGCGGGGGCCAACACTGAAGCTTTCTTT. Its protein product is CASRAGANTEAFF. The chain is built from TRBV7-6 and TRBJ1-1; TRBD1 might be the D (6 bases). Germline CDR1 reads SGHVS; CDR2 reads FNYEAQ. The CDR3 covers 13 residues. V gave up 6 bases and J gave up 2 bases, with 10 bases separating them.

The chain joins TRBV4-1 to TRBJ2-2; tentative D call: TRBD2 (6 bases). V was trimmed by 4 bases and J by 0 bases, leaving 12 bases between them. CDR1 MGHRA and CDR2 YSYEKL come from the germline V gene. The CDR3 length is 16 residues. Here the CDR3 DNA reads TGCGCCAGCAGCCCCTTAGCGGACGCGAACACCGGGGAGCTGTTTTTT. Protein sequence: CASSPLADANTGELFF.

The sample holds a few counts of this clonotype. The chain links TRBV18 to TRBJ1-3; a possible D gene is TRBD1 (5 bases). The CDR3 covers 15 residues. Germline V gives CDR1 KGHSH, CDR2 LQKENI. Deletions cut 6 bases from V and 0 bases from J, with 12 bases between. The CDR3 sequence: CASSPDTFSGNTIYF. CDR3 coding DNA: TGTGCCAGCTCCCCGGACACCTTCTCTGGAAACACCATATATTTT.

This clonotype was seen a handful of times. The V call is TRBV4-1, the J call TRBJ2-7, with 9 bases lining up with TRBD1. The CDR3 is 13 residues long. J gave up 4 bases and V 3 bases, and 1 base lay outside the gene matches. Per germline, CDR1 MGHRA and CDR2 YSYEKL. Here the CDR3 reads CASSHGQGYEQYF. As DNA, the CDR3 is TGCGCCAGCAGCCATGGACAGGGGTACGAGCAGTACTTC.

This clonotype was found many times. The chain couples TRBV12-3 or TRBV12-4 to TRBJ2-1; D possibly corresponds to TRBD1 (6 bases). The CDR3 has 15 residues. Trimming removed 5 bases at V and 2 bases at J, with 13 bases between. CDR3: CASSPQGVPYNEQFF. The CDR3 DNA sequence: TGTGCCAGCAGTCCACAGGGAGTTCCCTACAATGAGCAGTTCTTC.

The rearrangement uses TRBV4-3 and TRBJ2-5, with D unclear. Germline values: CDR1 LGHNA, CDR2 YSLEER. The CDR3 has 15 residues. V gave up 0 bases and J gave up 2 bases, with 10 bases separating them. CDR3 nucleotides: TGCGCCAGCAGCCAAGATCGTTCACCGCAAGAGACCCAGTACTTC. Translation gives CASSQDRSPQETQYF.

This sequence joins TRBV6-6 and TRBJ2-7; 10 nucleotides line up with TRBD2. Germline V gene sequence: CDR1 MNHNY, CDR2 SVGAGI (reference sequence). With V trimmed by 5 bases and J by 2 bases, 6 bases remained unmatched. The CDR3 is 15 residues long. This CDR3 is CASSPRTSGTYEQYF. CDR3 coding DNA: TGTGCCAGCAGTCCTAGGACTAGCGGAACCTACGAGCAGTACTTC.

The chain combines TRBV4-1 with TRBJ1-4, with 7 bases aligning to TRBD1. After removal of 1 base from V and 10 bases from J, the junction contained 9 bases not matched to a gene. Germline V CDR1 and CDR2: MGHRA, YSYEKL. The CDR3 sequence is 15 residues long. CDR3 sequence: CASSQVEGADRKLFF. The CDR3, as DNA: TGCGCCAGCAGCCAAGTTGAGGGGGCGGATCGAAAACTGTTTTTT.

The table lists this clonotype with a count of one. The V gene is TRBV4-3, the J gene TRBJ2-7; 9 bases match TRBD2. The J segment lost 4 bases and the V segment lost 1 base, leaving 8 bases of the junction unmatched. The germline V gene has CDR1 LGHNA and CDR2 YSLEER. The CDR3 has 16 amino acids. Written as DNA, the CDR3 is TGCGCCAGCAGCCAAGTGGCGGGAGGGCCGGGATACGAGCAGTACTTC. This gives the protein CASSQVAGGPGYEQYF.

This clonotype was found a few times. The rearrangement joins TRBV5-1 to TRBJ1-1; TRBD1 might be the D (5 bases). This CDR3 is 16 amino acids long. Trimming left V 3 bases short and J 1 base short, with 16 bases between. CDR1 and CDR2 from the germline V gene are SGHRS and YFSETQ. CDR3 loop: CASSSRTAGTNTEAFF. In DNA form, the CDR3 reads TGCGCCAGCAGCTCCCGGACGGCAGGGACGAACACTGAAGCTTTCTTT.

The chain couples TRBV12-3 or TRBV12-4 to TRBJ1-1, with a possible D match to TRBD1 (5 bases). V dropped 5 bases and J dropped 1 base, with 11 bases sitting between them. CDR3 length: 14 amino acids. The CDR3, as DNA: TGTGCCAGCAGTACCGGGGCGGGGAACACTGAAGCTTTCTTT. Translation gives CASSTGAGNTEAFF.

This sequence joins TRBV9 and TRBJ1-2, with a possible D match to TRBD1 (6 bases). This CDR3 comprises 14 residues. Germline V gene sequence: CDR1 SGDLS, CDR2 YYNGEE. Trimming shortened V by 2 bases and J by 3 bases, and 11 bases separated the two germline ends. In DNA form, the CDR3 reads TGTGCCAGCAGCGTTACCGGGACATACTATGGCTACACCTTC. Protein product: CASSVTGTYYGYTF.

This chain joins TRBV28 and TRBJ2-7; tentatively, D is TRBD2 (5 bases). Germline V gene lookup returns CDR1 MDHEN and CDR2 SYDVKM. The CDR3 sequence is 14 residues long. V shed 6 bases and J shed 3 bases, with 15 bases lying between them. The DNA for the CDR3 is TGTGCCAGCAGCTACCCAAACCGGGGCTACGAGCAGTACTTC. It is translated as CASSYPNRGYEQYF.

Concerning this clonotype itself: One end of the junction is discordant with germline, which a read error may explain. The chain uses TRBV7-9 and TRBJ2-1; TRBD2 matches at 9 bases. This CDR3 region has 12 residues. From germline, CDR1 is SEHNR and CDR2 FQNEAQ (reference sequence). The DNA of the CDR3 is TGTGCCAGCAGCTTAGAAGCGGGAGGTAACGTCTTC. The encoded protein is CASSLEAGGNVF.

This chain joins TRBV5-5 and TRBJ1-2, with D hard to call. This CDR3 contains 12 residues. Trimming pared 0 bases from V and 8 bases from J, leaving 8 bases between. Per germline, CDR1 SGHKS and CDR2 YYEKEE (reference sequence). CDR3 sequence: CASSLDHVGYTF. For the CDR3, the DNA is TGTGCCAGCAGCTTGGATCACGTCGGCTACACCTTC. The full variable domain, with the rest looked up from reference TRBV5-5 and TRBJ1-2, is DAGVTQSPTHLIKTRGQQVTLRCSPISGHKSVSWYQQVLGQGPQFIFQYYEKEERGRGNFPDRFSARQFPNYSSELNVNALLLGDSALYLCASSLDHVGYTFGSGTRLTVV.